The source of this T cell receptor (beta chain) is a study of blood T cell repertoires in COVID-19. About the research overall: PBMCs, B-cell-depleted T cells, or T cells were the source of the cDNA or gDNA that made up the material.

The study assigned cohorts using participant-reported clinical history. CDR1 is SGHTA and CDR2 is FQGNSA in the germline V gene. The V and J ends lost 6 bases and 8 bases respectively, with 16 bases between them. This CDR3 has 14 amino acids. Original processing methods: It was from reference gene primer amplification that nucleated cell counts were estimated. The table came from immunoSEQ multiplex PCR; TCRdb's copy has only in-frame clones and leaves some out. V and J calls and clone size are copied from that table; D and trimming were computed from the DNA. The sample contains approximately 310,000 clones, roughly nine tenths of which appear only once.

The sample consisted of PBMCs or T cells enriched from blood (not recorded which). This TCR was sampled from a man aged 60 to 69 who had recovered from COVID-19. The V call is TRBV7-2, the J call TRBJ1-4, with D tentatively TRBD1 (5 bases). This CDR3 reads CASSRGGSGEKLFF. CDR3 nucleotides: TGTGCCAGCAGTCGGGGGGGGAGTGGAGAAAAACTGTTTTTT.